This note documents a single T cell receptor (beta chain) sequence. Its cognate antigen has yet to be identified. Base qualities are not provided; no much larger clone lies one nucleotide away. CDR1 and CDR2, looked up from the germline V gene (reference sequence), are MNHEY and SMNVEV. V is reduced by 6 bases and J by 7 bases, leaving a spacing of 18 bases between them. The CDR3 runs 15 residues from the cysteine to the phenylalanine. Just CDR3 DNA is preserved here, 45 bases in frame from base 1. TCRB CDR3 sequencing used the immunoSEQ assay on genomic DNA. The original methods were these. Nothing other than productive TCRB rearrangements was included in the analyses. Clonality was calculated as a Shannon entropy-based productive clonality index, and a clone was defined by a unique TCRB CDR3 sequence. Repertoire overlap between two samples was calculated from the template counts of each clone relative to total templates per sample. V-gene usage from TCRB sequencing and V-gene usage measured by flow cytometry were correlated (Spearman r of roughly 0.61). Held by TCRdb, this immuneACCESS table contains in-frame sequences only and omits some clones. Under half of the omission traces to an unresolved V gene where checked; the cause of the rest is unknown. V and J calls and clone size come straight from that table; D and trimming were deduced from the DNA. A total of 30,000 to 45,000 clones appear in this sample, approximately 80% of them only once. Roughly 3.2% of the sample lies in the top ten.

Buffy coats from roughly 19 blood donors served as healthy controls, a group that was 55% female with a median age of 56 years (range about 21-75). On an AutoMACS, CD4+ and CD8+ cells were isolated via positive magnetic bead selection, and their purity was verified by flow cytometry. Isolation of peripheral blood mononuclear cells was done through Ficoll-Paque PLUS density gradient separation. Nucleospin Tissue or Tissue XS kits were used to extract DNA from CD4-enriched, CD8-enriched or PBMC samples, and a Qubit 2.0 fluorometer was used for quantification. The record originates from a study of somatic mutations in cytotoxic T cells in rheumatoid arthritis (dated by TCRdb to about 2017). About the study as a whole: Sorted V beta1+ cells also underwent TCRB sequencing, and some V beta antibody-stained T-cell populations were flow-sorted at nearly 100% purity on a FACSAria II or Sony SH800. Patient and control groups had essentially identical median ages. The study asked whether expanded CD8+ T-cell clones in newly diagnosed, untreated rheumatoid arthritis carry somatic mutations, and used TCRB deep sequencing to characterize clonality. For roughly 63 rheumatoid arthritis patients and fewer than 25 healthy controls, TCRB deep sequencing was carried out.

Results the study describes overall, beyond this receptor: It was unknown which antigens the expanded CD8+ clones targeted, and their absence from virus-specific databases did not exclude viral specificity. Healthy controls showed no age-related increase in CD8+ clonality, whereas patients did (Spearman r=0.49). The slight underrepresentation of TRBV07 in patients was not corrected for multiple comparisons. CD8+ T-cell clonality did not differ significantly between rheumatoid arthritis patients and age-matched healthy controls. The largest CD8+ clone made up more than 20% of CD8+ cells in about an eighth of the 65 patients, and blood and synovial fluid shared several identical CD8+ TCRB sequences.

Sequencing was carried out using CD8+ T cells sorted from blood. The TCR was taken from a man aged 35 to 55 in good health. Recombination joined TRBV27 with TRBJ1-4, with a tentative D gene TRBD1 over 6 matching bases. CDR3 region: CASRTWGGQVEKLFF. The DNA sequence is given as TGTGCCAGCAGGACTTGGGGGGGGCAAGTTGAAAAACTGTTTTTT.